This T cell receptor (beta chain) was documented in a study of T cell responses to AZD1222 COVID-19 vaccine. In this sample, this clone turned up once. Its antigen is still unknown. Findings of the study overall: Most donors were white British, females outnumbered males, and clonal diversity was possibly underestimated. Repertoire sampling was restricted to post-peak T cell response timepoints.

Unmatched junction bases numbered 8, after V lost 5 bases and J lost 2 bases. The length of the CDR3 is 16 residues. Germline CDR1 reads MDHEN; CDR2 reads SYDVKM. Some clones are missing from TCRdb's copy, which holds only in-frame ones; the method was immunoSEQ multiplex PCR. The sample lists roughly 150,000 clones; roughly 91% were seen once. The sequence was obtained from an adult who received the AZD1222 COVID-19 vaccine. The sample consisted of peripheral blood, taken 28 days after the second AZD1222 dose. The chain has TRBV28 and TRBJ2-7, with 11 bases lining up with TRBD2. CDR3 sequence reads: CASSTPASGRPYEQYF. DNA for the CDR3: TGTGCCAGCAGTACTCCCGCTAGCGGGAGGCCCTACGAGCAGTACTTC.